The 6 T cell receptor beta chains below were found in one sample sequenced in a study of early T cells in non-severe SARS-CoV-2 infection. TCRdb reanalysed the 5' RACE reads using MiXCR and keeps one entry per CDR3 protein. Among 55,000 to 70,000 distinct CDR3 sequences listed, around 11% were seen once. The sample consisted of whole blood, taken at baseline. The receptors come from an adult who was a healthcare worker with PCR-confirmed SARS-CoV-2 infection or an uninfected control (not recorded which). The donor label of this sample is uncertain.

At least ten counts were recorded for this clonotype. The rearrangement uses TRBV5-1 and TRBJ1-1; TRBD1 might be the D (5 bases). There are 16 residues in the CDR3. Looked up from germline, CDR1 is SGHRS and CDR2 is YFSETQ. V lost 0 bases, J lost 0 bases, and 12 bases lay in between. CDR3 sequence: CASSLAYPGMNTEAFF. The CDR3 bases are TGCGCCAGCAGCTTGGCCTATCCAGGGATGAACACTGAAGCTTTCTTT.

This clonotype was counted at least ten times. The chain uses TRBV13 and TRBJ2-1; 9 positions match TRBD2. CDR1 is PRHDT, CDR2 FYEKMQ, per germline (reference sequence). CDR3 size: 16 residues. Unmatched junction bases numbered 6, after V lost 4 bases and J lost 2 bases. Here the CDR3 reads CASSSPGLAPYNEQFF. In DNA form, the CDR3 reads TGTGCCAGCAGCTCACCGGGACTAGCCCCCTACAATGAGCAGTTCTTC.

The chain employs TRBV4-1 and TRBJ1-1, with D possibly being TRBD1 (6 bases). The CDR3 has 13 residues. In germline, CDR1 is MGHRA, CDR2 YSYEKL. V was shortened by 4 bases and J by 6 bases, with 12 bases between the two germline ends. For the CDR3, the DNA is TGCGCCAGCAGCCCCAGTGCAGGGGCTGAAGCTTTCTTT. Encoded protein: CASSPSAGAEAFF.

The count of this clonotype is one. The genes are TRBV19 and TRBJ2-2, with a possible D match to TRBD1 (6 bases). Trimming removed 8 bases at V and 1 base at J, with 8 bases between. In germline, CDR1 is LNHDA, CDR2 SQIVND (reference sequence). CDR3 length equals 13 residues. The DNA of the CDR3 is TGTGCCAGTCAGACAGGGAACACCGGGGAGCTGTTTTTT. Its protein product is CASQTGNTGELFF. Together with reference TRBV19 and TRBJ2-2, the CDR3 gives the full variable domain: DGGITQSPKYLFRKEGQNVTLSCEQNLNHDAMYWYRQDPGQGLRLIYYSQIVNDFQKGDIAEGYSVSREKKESFPLTVTSAQKNPTAFYLCASQTGNTGELFFGEGSRLTVL.

The V gene is TRBV10-1, the J gene TRBJ2-2; 7 nucleotides line up with TRBD1. This CDR3 has 14 amino acids. V lost 5 bases, J lost 5 bases, and 5 bases stayed unmatched. Germline V gene data show CDR1 as WNHNN and CDR2 as SYGVQD (reference sequence). This CDR3 reads CASSLTGRTGELFF. CDR3 DNA sequence: TGCGCCAGCAGTTTGACAGGGAGAACCGGGGAGCTGTTTTTT.

The chain uses TRBV30 and TRBJ2-3, with TRBD2 as a possible D gene (5 bases). Germline loops: CDR1 GTSNPN, CDR2 SVGIG (reference sequence). Trimming removed 3 bases at V and 4 bases at J, with 8 bases between. The CDR3 extends over 12 amino acids. CDR3 DNA sequence: TGTGCCTGGAGCAGAGGGTCAGATACGCAGTATTTT. As protein: CAWSRGSDTQYF.